What follows are 32 T cell receptor beta chains derived from one specimen sequenced in a study of monozygotic twins with inflammatory bowel disease. TCRdb reanalyzed the 5' RACE reads, giving one entry per CDR3 protein sequence and no DNA. The sample table includes about 210,000 distinct CDR3 sequences. Sequenced input: blood. Source of these receptors: a human donor with ulcerative colitis or Crohn's disease, or a healthy co-twin of an affected twin (not recorded which).

The chain combines TRBV20-1 with TRBJ2-7; as DNA is missing, the TRBD1 call by TCRdb cannot be tested. Germline V lookup: CDR1 DFQATT, CDR2 SNEGSKA (reference sequence). CDR3 length: 14 amino acids. CDR3: CSAPLTANFYEQYF.

The V and J genes are TRBV10-1 and TRBJ2-5; TCRdb selects TRBD1, and the lack of DNA leaves this call unchecked. CDR3 size: 13 residues. Germline V lookup: CDR1 WNHNN, CDR2 SYGVQD (reference sequence). The CDR3 loop reads CASSSGGQATQYF.

The chain joins TRBV7-3 to TRBJ1-6; TCRdb's assignment of TRBD1 cannot be checked, as there is no DNA. This CDR3 comprises 12 residues. The germline CDR1 and CDR2 sequences are SGHTA and FQGTGA. CDR3 amino acids: CASSADSSPLHF.

The rearrangement joins TRBV7-9 to TRBJ1-1; TCRdb picks TRBD1, but there is no DNA to check that call. Looked up from germline, CDR1 is SEHNR and CDR2 is FQNEAQ (reference sequence). This CDR3 is 14 amino acids long. This CDR3 is CASSLRDSTGAAFF.

The CDR3 sequence is CASSLLQVNTEAFF. The chain joins TRBV5-1 to TRBJ1-1; TCRdb's assignment of TRBD1 cannot be checked, as there is no DNA. The V gene's germline CDR1 is SGHRS and CDR2 YFSETQ. CDR3 length equals 14 residues.

This chain links TRBV7-8 with TRBJ1-5; TCRdb indicates TRBD1, and absent DNA this call remains unverified. CDR3 length: 16 residues. Germline V gives CDR1 SGHVS, CDR2 FQNEAQ. CDR3 region: CASSLGYRVSNQPQHF.

The chain couples TRBV7-9 to TRBJ1-2; no DNA is available, so the TRBD1 call from TCRdb remains unchecked. Germline CDR1 reads SEHNR; CDR2 reads FQNEAQ (reference sequence). The CDR3 spans 14 residues. The CDR3 is CASTPGSRVDGYTF.

V is TRBV4-2 and J is TRBJ2-3; with no DNA, the TCRdb D assignment of TRBD2 cannot be verified. This CDR3 region has 17 residues. Germline CDR1 and CDR2: LGHNA and YNFKEQ. The CDR3 loop is CASSPMLRTKSADTQYF.

The rearrangement uses TRBV12-3 or TRBV12-4 and TRBJ1-1. The CDR3 contains 12 residues. The CDR3: CASRGEATEAFF.

The chain combines TRBV18 with TRBJ1-5. Germline-derived CDR1 and CDR2 are KGHSH and LQKENI. The length of the CDR3 is 16 residues. The CDR3 reads CASSPSGPNSNQPQHF.

The chain uses TRBV5-1 and TRBJ2-7; there is no DNA to check the TCRdb D call of TRBD1. The CDR3 contains 14 residues. Germline V gene data show CDR1 as SGHRS and CDR2 as YFSETQ. CDR3 sequence reads: CASSPQGQGYEQYF.

The V call is TRBV9, the J call TRBJ2-7; lacking DNA, the TRBD1 call made by TCRdb goes unchecked. The CDR3 is 16 residues long. CDR1 is SGDLS and CDR2 is YYNGEE in the germline V gene. The CDR3 protein is CASSVAGGASPYEQYF.

The rearrangement links TRBV12-3 or TRBV12-4 to TRBJ2-5; the D gene TCRdb calls, TRBD1, cannot be checked with no DNA. The CDR3 is 14 amino acids. CDR3 amino acids: CASSPTGGFGTQYF.

The rearrangement joins TRBV12-3 or TRBV12-4 to TRBJ1-1. This CDR3 has 13 amino acids. This CDR3 is CATVGGENTEAFF.

The chain joins TRBV5-1 to TRBJ2-3. Germline V gene sequence: CDR1 SGHRS, CDR2 YFSETQ. This CDR3 has 15 residues. CDR3 amino acids: CASSRNSRSTDTQYF.

V is TRBV3-1 and J is TRBJ1-5; with no DNA, the TCRdb D assignment of TRBD1 cannot be verified. The CDR3 sequence is 14 residues long. In germline, CDR1 is LGHDT, CDR2 YNNKEL (reference sequence). The CDR3 loop reads CASSQSDRHGAQHF.

CDR3 sequence: CSVNTGLINSPLHF. The chain combines TRBV20-1 with TRBJ1-6. There are 14 residues in the CDR3. Germline V lookup: CDR1 DFQATT, CDR2 SNEGSKA (reference sequence).

The CDR3 spells CASSLDRDTQHF. This chain connects TRBV5-1 to TRBJ2-3. This CDR3 region has 12 residues. Germline CDR1 SGHRS, CDR2 YFSETQ.

V usage is TRBV11-2 and J usage is TRBJ1-6. Germline values: CDR1 SGHAT, CDR2 FQNNGV. This CDR3 spans 12 amino acids. This CDR3 reads CATTENLSPLHF.

V and J are TRBV24-1 and TRBJ1-2; the D call of TRBD1 rests on TCRdb alone, since no DNA is present to check it. This CDR3 region has 16 residues. Germline V gene sequence: CDR1 KGHDR, CDR2 SFDVKD. CDR3 region: CATSDSGGWGEGCYTF.

CDR3 protein: CASSRPGSGEKLFF. This chain uses TRBV5-1 with TRBJ1-4; the D gene TCRdb calls, TRBD1, cannot be checked with no DNA. Germline assignment: CDR1 SGHRS and CDR2 YFSETQ. CDR3 length: 14 amino acids. The variable domain in full, with the rest retrieved from reference TRBV5-1 and TRBJ1-4, is KAGVTQTPRYLIKTRGQQVTLSCSPISGHRSVSWYQQTPGQGLQFLFEYFSETQRNKGNFPGRFSGRQFSNSRSEMNVSTLELGDSALYLCASSRPGSGEKLFFGSGTQLSVL.

The chain couples TRBV5-5 to TRBJ1-2. The CDR3 runs 14 residues. The germline V gene encodes CDR1 SGHKS and CDR2 YYEKEE (reference sequence). This CDR3 reads CASSLRPEGYGYTF.

The J gene is TRBJ2-1, the V gene TRBV5-1. The CDR3 has 13 amino acids. Germline V gene sequence: CDR1 SGHRS, CDR2 YFSETQ. CDR3 protein: CASSRPQYNEQFF.

This chain links TRBV6-5 with TRBJ2-1. This CDR3 contains 13 residues. The V gene's germline CDR1 is MNHEY and CDR2 SVGAGI. The CDR3 is CASRSSWYNEQFF.

The chain couples TRBV7-2 to TRBJ1-1; TCRdb calls TRBD1, which cannot be checked without DNA. The CDR3 length is 13 residues. Germline V gene data show CDR1 as SGHTA and CDR2 as FQGNSA. CDR3 protein: CASRYGTVNEAFF.

The chain employs TRBV5-1 and TRBJ2-3. Per germline, CDR1 SGHRS and CDR2 YFSETQ. The CDR3 runs 18 residues. CDR3 residues: CASSLVVQAAASTDTQYF. The full variable domain, completed using reference TRBV5-1 and TRBJ2-3, is KAGVTQTPRYLIKTRGQQVTLSCSPISGHRSVSWYQQTPGQGLQFLFEYFSETQRNKGNFPGRFSGRQFSNSRSEMNVSTLELGDSALYLCASSLVVQAAASTDTQYFGPGTRLTVL.

The CDR3 protein is CASSDPETAETF. The chain joins TRBV9 to TRBJ1-2. CDR3 length: 12 amino acids. Germline V gene sequence: CDR1 SGDLS, CDR2 YYNGEE.

V usage is TRBV2 and J usage is TRBJ2-3. This CDR3 spans 14 amino acids. Germline loops: CDR1 SNHLY, CDR2 FYNNEI. CDR3 in amino acids: CASSDMVKGDTQYF. Complete variable domain (other parts from reference TRBV2 and TRBJ2-3): EPEVTQTPSHQVTQMGQEVILRCVPISNHLYFYWYRQILGQKVEFLVSFYNNEISEKSEIFDDQFSVERPDGSNFTLKIRSTKLEDSAMYFCASSDMVKGDTQYFGPGTRLTVL.

The J gene is TRBJ2-1, the V gene TRBV7-9; TCRdb indicates TRBD1, and absent DNA this call remains unverified. Germline CDR1 and CDR2: SEHNR and FQNEAQ (reference sequence). This CDR3 spans 14 amino acids. This chain's CDR3 is CASTIRGGNNEQFF. Full variable domain (remainder filled in from reference TRBV7-9 and TRBJ2-1): DTGVSQNPRHKITKRGQNVTFRCDPISEHNRLYWYRQTLGQGPEFLTYFQNEAQLEKSRLLSDRFSAERPKGSFSTLEIQRTEQGDSAMYLCASTIRGGNNEQFFGPGTRLTVL.

The CDR3 sequence is CASSEGFYEHDSYNEQFF. The rearrangement joins TRBV5-1 to TRBJ2-1; the D call of TRBD2 rests on TCRdb alone, since no DNA is present to check it. Germline V gives CDR1 SGHRS, CDR2 YFSETQ. The CDR3 is 18 amino acids.

The chain couples TRBV6-2 or TRBV6-3 to TRBJ1-6; the D gene TCRdb calls, TRBD1, cannot be checked with no DNA. This CDR3 region has 19 residues. Germline loops: CDR1 MNHEY, CDR2 SVGEGT. This CDR3 is CASSNSGTGQSDYNSPLHF.

The chain has TRBV7-2 and TRBJ2-2; TCRdb reports TRBD1, a call that lacks DNA to check it against. Germline CDR1 SGHTA, CDR2 FQGNSA. This CDR3 is built from 15 residues. CDR3 sequence reads: CASSHNPVESGELFF.